This T cell receptor beta chain came from a study of shared clonotypes between healthy human individuals. Germline lookup yields CDR1 MDHEN and CDR2 SYDVKM. This CDR3 is 15 amino acids long. Trimming left V 3 bases short and J 0 bases short, with 9 bases between. Sequencing was performed with immunoSEQ multiplex PCR; in TCRdb, only in-frame clones are kept and a portion is missing. The sample shows about 2.1 million clones, around 93% of them seen only once. CD8 cells regarded as naive lacked CD45RO, were positively chosen for CCR7, and omitted terminally differentiated effector memory CD45RA+ cells. Donors, without exception, were Caucasian adults residing in Nashville, Tennessee. Broader study findings: Sampling included only blood; tissue repertoires likely differ.

About this clone: The antigen is undetermined. This sample includes further DNA sequences coding for the same CDR3.

The receptor was isolated from a young man in good health. Some clones in this sample may be carry-over from other donors' samples. This chain joins TRBV28 and TRBJ1-5; the D gene is possibly TRBD1 (6 bases). What was sequenced was naive CD8+ T cells from PBMCs. The CDR3 spells CASSFRGGSNQPQHF. Here the CDR3 DNA reads TGTGCCAGCAGTTTTCGAGGGGGTAGCAATCAGCCCCAGCATTTT.